The clone carrying this T cell receptor (beta chain) appeared a few times. Germline assignment: CDR1 SEHNR and CDR2 FQNEAQ (reference sequence). This CDR3 contains 14 residues. V was cut by 0 bases and J by 5 bases, with 8 bases left in between. This sample is drawn from a study of regulatory T cells in long-lasting Graves disease. This sample's time point: newly diagnosed GD, antithyroid drugs for less than 3 months. Scientists built the TCR library using RNA that was extracted from PBMCs. For TCR beta, libraries came from iRepertoire HTBI primers and Arm-PCR of CDR3 regions. In TCRdb, the multiplex PCR reads were re-called with MiXCR into one record per CDR3 protein. This table has 550,000 to 650,000 distinct CDR3 sequences, roughly a sixth appearing once. The data were also submitted as part of a second study, on T cells in Graves' hyperthyroidism and ophthalmopathy. That paper adds: Prediction of ophthalmopathy progression came a median 6.5 months pre-onset.

V is TRBV7-9 and J is TRBJ2-1, with a weak D call TRBD2 (5 bases). The material sequenced was peripheral blood mononuclear cells (PBMCs), taken at new diagnosis, from a patient treated with antithyroid drugs. The TCR was taken from a man aged 18 to 30 with Graves disease. The CDR3 nucleotides read TGTGCCAGCAGCTTAGCGGGAGAAAACAATGAGCAGTTCTTC. This translates into CASSLAGENNEQFF.